The rows below give T cell receptor beta chains drawn from one sample of a study of cytomegalovirus exposure and HLA in healthy donors. The table came from immunoSEQ multiplex PCR; TCRdb's copy has only in-frame clones and leaves some out. The sample includes more than 95,000 clones, 60% to 85% of them seen just once. The specimen sequenced was PBMCs. Receptor source: a man aged 45-65 years in good health and CMV-seronegative. CDR3s include the opening cysteine and the closing phenylalanine or tryptophan. Each record gives: D gene, clone size, V gene, J gene, CDR3 DNA, CDR3 protein. The D gene is left open where the match is weak. Where a row states a size, it is once, few, many or the class of an expanded clone; other rows omit it.

>TRBD2|NA|TRBV5-6|TRBJ2-1
TGTGCCAGCAGCTTGGTACTGGCGGGGGGGTACAATGAGCAGTTCTTC
CASSLVLAGGYNEQFF
>NA|few|TRBV5-1|TRBJ1-2
TGCGCCAGCAGCTTGGCGGACAGTAACTATGGCTACACCTTC
CASSLADSNYGYTF
>NA|NA|TRBV25-1|TRBJ2-2
TGTGCCAGCAGCCCAGTCCGGGATTCGAACACCGGGGAGCTGTTTTTT
CASSPVRDSNTGELFF
>NA|NA|TRBV2|TRBJ2-3
TGTGCCAGCAGTGTTGGGGGGGGGCGTTCAGATACGCAGTATTTT
CASSVGGGRSDTQYF
>NA|NA|TRBV16|TRBJ1-5
TGTGCCAGCAGCCAATTGAGGGAGGGATCCGACCAGCCCCAGCATTTT
CASSQLREGSDQPQHF
>TRBD2|few|TRBV11-2|TRBJ2-3
TGTGCCAGCATGGAGACTAGCGGGGGGGGTAACCCGCAGTATTTT
CASMETSGGGNPQYF
>TRBD1|NA|TRBV4-1|TRBJ1-4
TGCGCCAGCAGCCAAGATCAGGGGGCATTGAGGGAAAAACTGTTTTTT
CASSQDQGALREKLFF
>NA|NA|TRBV6-1|TRBJ2-5
TGTGCCAGCAGCCCTTCCCCGGGAGAGACCCAGTACTTC
CASSPSPGETQYF
>TRBD1|NA|TRBV10-3|TRBJ1-1
TGTGCCATCAGTAAACAGGGGGTGAACACTGAAGCTTTCTTT
CAISKQGVNTEAFF
>NA|few|TRBV4-3|TRBJ1-1
TGCGCCAGCAGCCGGTCAAAACGGGATGGCACTGAAGCTTTCTTT
CASSRSKRDGTEAFF
>NA|NA|TRBV7-2|TRBJ2-1
TGTGCCGGCAGCTTAGTCGCAGGGTCCTACAATGAGCAGTTCTTC
CAGSLVAGSYNEQFF
>NA|NA|TRBV30|TRBJ1-1
TGTGCCTGGAGTTTTTTTGAGGGAACTGAAGCTTTCTTT
CAWSFFEGTEAFF
>TRBD2|NA|TRBV9|TRBJ2-1
TGTGCCAGCAGCGTCTCCGCGGGGGGGTGGGACAATGAGCAGTTCTTC
CASSVSAGGWDNEQFF
>TRBD1|NA|TRBV6-5|TRBJ1-1
TGTGCCAGCAGTTCCCCAGGGGGCAAGGCTTTCTTT
CASSSPGGKAFF
>NA|NA|TRBV6-1|TRBJ2-7
TGTGCCAGCAGTGAAGCGCCGGGCAGGGCATACGAGCAGTACTTC
CASSEAPGRAYEQYF
>TRBD1|NA|TRBV18|TRBJ1-1
TGTGCCAGCTCACCCACGACAGGGATGAACACTGAAGCTTTCTTT
CASSPTTGMNTEAFF
>NA|NA|TRBV29-1|TRBJ2-1
TGCAGCGTTGCGCACAGGGAGTCCTACAATGAGCAGTTCTTC
CSVAHRESYNEQFF
>TRBD1|NA|TRBV7-6|TRBJ2-3
TGTGCCAGCAGCTTAGCCGGGACAGGGAACACAGATACGCAGTATTTT
CASSLAGTGNTDTQYF
>NA|NA|TRBV7-9|TRBJ1-2
TGTGCCAGCAGCTTAGTGCCCCAGGGTATCGACTATGGCTACACCTTC
CASSLVPQGIDYGYTF
>TRBD2|NA|TRBV11-2|TRBJ2-5
TGTGCCAGCAGCTTAGACCTAGCGGTCTCCCAAGAGACCCAGTACTTC
CASSLDLAVSQETQYF
>TRBD2|NA|TRBV5-1|TRBJ2-5
TGCGCCAGCAGCTATGGGACTAGCGGGGTACAAGAGACCCAGTACTTC
CASSYGTSGVQETQYF
>NA|NA|TRBV14|TRBJ1-2
TGTGCCAGCAGCCAAGTATCAGGGGTTGGCTACACCTTC
CASSQVSGVGYTF
>NA|few|TRBV15|TRBJ2-2
TGTGCCACCAGCAGAGATCCGGGCGGGGCGGGCGGGGAGCTGTTTTTT
CATSRDPGGAGGELFF
>TRBD1|NA|TRBV7-9|TRBJ1-4
TGTTCCAGCAGCTTATACAGGGGGCGCGATGAAAAACTGTTTTTT
CSSSLYRGRDEKLFF
>TRBD1|NA|TRBV6-6|TRBJ2-7
TGTGCCAGCAGTTACGGGGACAGGGCGTACGAGCAGTACTTC
CASSYGDRAYEQYF
>NA|NA|TRBV10-3|TRBJ2-3
TGTGCCATCAGTGAGTCTTTCTTAGTAGGGGCAGATACGCAGTATTTT
CAISESFLVGADTQYF
>NA|once|TRBV5-1|TRBJ1-2
TGCGCCAGCAGCTTGGGTCAGGGGCCGGGTGGCTACACCTTC
CASSLGQGPGGYTF
>TRBD1|once|TRBV19|TRBJ2-2
TGTGCCAGTAGTATCCAAGGGGGCTCCGGGGAGCTGTTTTTT
CASSIQGGSGELFF
>NA|NA|TRBV6-5|TRBJ2-1
TGTGCCAGCAGCACCCCCTGGCCAGGGCCAAAGTTCTTC
CASSTPWPGPKFF
>NA|few|TRBV5-4|TRBJ2-3
TGTGCCAGCAGCTTGCGGGTGGGTGGCACAGATACGCAGTATTTT
CASSLRVGGTDTQYF
>TRBD2|NA|TRBV5-1|TRBJ2-3
TGCGCCAGCAGCTTGAGCGGGGAAACGCAGTATTTT
CASSLSGETQYF
>NA|NA|TRBV28|TRBJ2-1
TGTGCCAGCAGTTGGGCAGGGACATTGTTCTTC
CASSWAGTLFF
>NA|NA|TRBV6-1|TRBJ2-1
TGTGCCAGCAGTGAATCCCAAAATGAGCAGTTCTTC
CASSESQNEQFF
>TRBD1|NA|TRBV4-1|TRBJ1-5
TGCGCCAGCAGCCCGGGACAGATCGGCAATCAGCCCCAGCATTTT
CASSPGQIGNQPQHF
>NA|NA|TRBV10-3|TRBJ1-3
TGTGCCACCAGCGGCAGGATCGCCTCTGGAAACACCATATATTTT
CATSGRIASGNTIYF
>NA|NA|TRBV2|TRBJ1-5
TGTGCCAGCCAGGATTTTAGCAATCAGCCCCAGCATTTT
CASQDFSNQPQHF
>TRBD1|NA|TRBV5-1|TRBJ1-6
TGCGCCAGCAGCTCCGTCCTGGGACAGGGTTATTCACCCCTCCACTTT
CASSSVLGQGYSPLHF
>NA|NA|TRBV7-2|TRBJ2-7
TGTGCCAGCAGCTCTCGGACTACCTACGAGCAGTACTTC
CASSSRTTYEQYF
>TRBD1|NA|TRBV11-2|TRBJ2-7
TGTGCCAGCAGCTCACGGGGATCCGGGACAGGGAGGCCCTACGAGCAGTACTTC
CASSSRGSGTGRPYEQYF
>NA|NA|TRBV9|TRBJ2-7
TGTGCCAGCAGCTCCCGGGACTACGAGCAGTACTTC
CASSSRDYEQYF